This T cell receptor beta chain was captured in a study of cytomegalovirus exposure and HLA in healthy donors. These donors counted as nominally healthy when sampled, but unrecorded immune exposures were likely. Use of 60 Vbeta and 13 Jbeta primers characterized the PCR. The repertoire was sequenced with immunoSEQ multiplex PCR; TCRdb's copy has only in-frame clones and lacks some. The sample contains about 120,000 clones, roughly 9% of which appear only once. Of note for this clone: Its antigen is still unknown.

The CDR3 sequence is 15 residues long. The germline CDR1 and CDR2 sequences are SNHLY and FYNNEI. V shed 1 base and J shed 1 base, with 8 bases lying between them. The study, taken as a whole, reports: Presence/absence analysis assumed near-uniform sequencing depth across donors. A later analysis linked a missense variant in DCLRE1C to the trimming of TCR beta V and J genes.

The TCR was taken from a woman aged 40 to 50 in good health and CMV-seropositive. Sequencing was carried out using PBMCs. The V call is TRBV2, the J call TRBJ1-5; D not certain. The CDR3: CASSEGPGSNQPQHF. In DNA form, the CDR3 reads TGTGCCAGCAGTGAAGGTCCGGGGAGCAATCAGCCCCAGCATTTT.